The rows below give T cell receptor beta chains drawn from one sample of a study of CD8+CD57+ T cells in acquired aplastic anemia. TCRdb independently ran MiXCR on the reads; one entry per CDR3 protein. This sample has a few hundred thousand distinct CDR3 sequences, with under 40% found just once. The sample consisted of sorted CD4+, CD8+, or CD8+CD57+ T cells (not recorded which) from PBMCs. The receptors stem from a human donor with aplastic anemia. Both conserved end residues are part of each CDR3. The D gene is left open where the match is weak. Clone size, where shown, is once, few, many, or a class for clones that have expanded.

V,D,size,J,length,DNA,CDR3
TRBV20-1,-,-,TRBJ2-7,11,TGCAGTGCTAGCCCGGGGCACGAGCAGTACTTC,CSASPGHEQYF
TRBV13,TRBD1,-,TRBJ1-1,17,TGTGCCAGCAGCTTAGATATGGGCGGCTACAGGGGCACTGAAGCTTTCTTT,CASSLDMGGYRGTEAFF
TRBV14,TRBD1,-,TRBJ2-1,16,TGTGCCAGCAGCCACATACAGGGGGCGCGATACAATGAGCAGTTCTTC,CASSHIQGARYNEQFF
TRBV7-2,TRBD2,few,TRBJ2-1,14,TGTGCCAGCAGCTTCGCGGGGGGGTCTGATGAGCAGTTCTTC,CASSFAGGSDEQFF
TRBV20-1,TRBD2,few,TRBJ2-3,14,TGCAGTGCCCGAGCGGGGGGCTCTGGAGATACGCAGTATTTT,CSARAGGSGDTQYF
TRBV28,TRBD1,few,TRBJ2-7,14,TGTGCCAGCAGTCCGTCGACAGGGACCTACGAGCAGTACTTC,CASSPSTGTYEQYF
TRBV20-1,-,few,TRBJ1-5,17,TGCAGTGCTAGAGATCCTGTGACACAGTATAGCAATCAGCCCCAGCATTTT,CSARDPVTQYSNQPQHF
TRBV11-2,TRBD2,-,TRBJ2-2,17,TGTGCCAGCAGCTTAGACCAAAGCGGGGGGGCCGGTGGTGAGCTGTTTTTT,CASSLDQSGGAGGELFF
TRBV7-2,-,many,TRBJ1-6,15,TGTGCCAGCAGCTCTAATACAGGGTTACGATCACCCCTCCACTTT,CASSSNTGLRSPLHF
TRBV12-3/TRBV12-4,-,many,TRBJ1-2,12,TGTGCCAGCGTATCGGGGGGCTTAGGCTACACCTTC,CASVSGGLGYTF
TRBV7-2,-,many,TRBJ1-3,14,TGTGCCAGCAGCGAGCAGGTATCCGGAAACACCATATATTTT,CASSEQVSGNTIYF
TRBV7-9,-,many,TRBJ1-6,17,TGTGCCAGCAGCGCTGATCCCGGGACTAGAGCAAGGTCACCCCTCCACTTT,CASSADPGTRARSPLHF
TRBV5-4,-,-,TRBJ1-6,18,TGTGCCAGCAGCTTGAGTAGTACCTCTAGGATCTATAATTCACCCCTCCACTTT,CASSLSSTSRIYNSPLHF
TRBV7-3,-,many,TRBJ1-2,14,TGTGCCAGCAGCAAAACGGGCGCGGGGGATGGCTACACCTTC,CASSKTGAGDGYTF
TRBV12-5,-,-,TRBJ1-2,18,TGTGCTAGTGGTGTCACCTACAGCGCAGAACAAACGGACTATGGCTACACCTTC,CASGVTYSAEQTDYGYTF
TRBV29-1,TRBD2,many,TRBJ2-2,14,TGCAGCGTTTTCCTAGCGGGAGGCACCGGGGAGCTGTTTTTT,CSVFLAGGTGELFF
TRBV2,-,-,TRBJ1-6,13,TGTGCCAGCAGTGACGGAACCGGATCACCCCTCCACTTT,CASSDGTGSPLHF
TRBV2,-,-,TRBJ1-6,17,TGTGCCAGCAGTGAATATGGAGCCAGCTCCTATAATTCACCCCTCCACTTT,CASSEYGASSYNSPLHF
TRBV19,-,many,TRBJ2-1,13,TGTGCCAGTAGTTCATTATCAGGGTATGAGCAGTTCTTC,CASSSLSGYEQFF
TRBV19,-,many,TRBJ1-5,15,TGTGCCAGTAGTATCGTGGGGCTATCGTCAGAGCCCCAGCATTTT,CASSIVGLSSEPQHF
TRBV10-1,TRBD1,many,TRBJ1-2,15,TGCGCCAGCAGTGAGGGACAGGGGGCGGCGGTAGGCTACACCTTC,CASSEGQGAAVGYTF
TRBV10-3,TRBD1,many,TRBJ1-2,13,TGTGCCATCAAGAGACAGGGGGCGTGGGGCTACACCTTC,CAIKRQGAWGYTF
TRBV10-3,-,-,TRBJ2-7,14,TGTGCCAGCAGCTACAACGGGCCCGCCTACGAGCAGTACTTC,CASSYNGPAYEQYF
TRBV20-1,-,-,TRBJ1-1,14,TGCAGTGCACAATCTGGGGCAGAAAACACTGAAGCTTTCTTT,CSAQSGAENTEAFF
TRBV27,-,-,TRBJ1-4,13,TGTGCCAGCAGTTTATCAGAAGATGAAAAACTGTTTTTT,CASSLSEDEKLFF
TRBV4-2,-,few,TRBJ2-1,14,TGTGCCAGCAGCCAAGGAGAGAGGAAGGATGTGCAGTTCTTC,CASSQGERKDVQFF
TRBV15,TRBD2,many,TRBJ2-5,17,TGTGCCACCAGCAGAGGTCTAGCGGGAGAGGGGCAAGAGACCCAGTACTTC,CATSRGLAGEGQETQYF
TRBV29-1,-,many,TRBJ2-7,13,TGCAGCGTTATTGAGGGGCCGGCCTACGAGCAGTACTTC,CSVIEGPAYEQYF
TRBV10-3,TRBD1,many,TRBJ2-1,16,TGTGCCATCAAGAGGACAGGGGAAGGGGTGCTGGCTGAGCAGTTCTTC,CAIKRTGEGVLAEQFF
TRBV2,-,many,TRBJ2-7,13,TGTGCCAGCAGTCCTCGGGACTCAACTAGAGGGTACTTC,CASSPRDSTRGYF
TRBV7-8,TRBD1,many,TRBJ1-6,15,TGTGCCAGCAGCCCACTCCTCAGGGGGGGTTCACCCCTCCACTTT,CASSPLLRGGSPLHF
TRBV11-2,TRBD1,many,TRBJ1-1,14,TGTGCCAGCAGCTTCGACAGGGATCGGACTGAAGCTTTCTTT,CASSFDRDRTEAFF
TRBV11-2,TRBD2,-,TRBJ2-1,15,TGTGCCAGCAGCAACAGACTAGCGACGAGCAATGAGCGGTTCTTC,CASSNRLATSNERFF
TRBV7-9,-,-,TRBJ1-1,14,TGTGCCGTCGGGTTCGGGACACCCTACACTGAAGCTTTCTTT,CAVGFGTPYTEAFF
TRBV6-1,-,-,TRBJ1-4,13,TGTGCCTGCATCCGGGACACCCAAGGGAAACTGTTTTTT,CACIRDTQGKLFF
TRBV10-2,-,many,TRBJ2-3,13,TGCGCCAGCAGTGAGGGTCGAGACCTAACGCAGTATTTT,CASSEGRDLTQYF
TRBV29-1,TRBD1,-,TRBJ2-7,14,TGCAGCGTTGCCCAGGGGGCAGGGACCTACGAGCAGTACTTC,CSVAQGAGTYEQYF
TRBV6-6,-,many,TRBJ1-2,16,TGTGCCAGCAGTTACGGGCCCCCTCGGGTTGGGGACGGCTACACCTTC,CASSYGPPRVGDGYTF
TRBV5-1,-,many,TRBJ2-3,15,TGCGCCAGCAGCTTGGATGGAACTAGCACAGATACGCAGTATTTT,CASSLDGTSTDTQYF
TRBV15,-,-,TRBJ2-7,17,TGTGCCACCAGCAGAGCAGTGTCGGGGGAGCCTAATTCACCCCTCCACTTC,CATSRAVSGEPNSPLHF
TRBV18,-,few,TRBJ2-2,14,TGTGCCAGCTCATACGGGAGAGACACCGGGGAGCTGTTTTTT,CASSYGRDTGELFF
TRBV7-8,-,-,TRBJ1-4,15,TGTGCCAGCAGCATAAACCCGGGAAGAAATGAAAAACTGTTTTTT,CASSINPGRNEKLFF
TRBV2,-,few,TRBJ1-3,13,TGTGCCAGCAGTTACTCCGTTGGAAACACCATATATTTT,CASSYSVGNTIYF
TRBV2,-,many,TRBJ2-4,10,TGCGCCAGCAGTGGGGACATTCAGTACTTC,CASSGDIQYF
TRBV6-5,-,-,TRBJ2-7,15,TGTGCCAGCAGTTACTCGCAGGGGCGGAACTACGAGCAGTACTTC,CASSYSQGRNYEQYF
TRBV5-1,TRBD1,many,TRBJ1-5,15,TGTGCCAGCAGCTTGGGGACAGCTAGCAATCAGCCCCAGCATTTT,CASSLGTASNQPQHF
TRBV14,-,many,TRBJ2-5,11,TGTGCCAGCAGCCACGCAGAGACCCAGTACTTC,CASSHAETQYF
TRBV7-3,-,many,TRBJ2-7,12,TGTGCCAGCAGCTTAAACAGGGACGAGCAGTACTTC,CASSLNRDEQYF